This TCR beta chain was sequenced during a study of blood T cell repertoires in COVID-19. Study at large: Sites across the United States, Italy and Spain contributed samples from acute and convalescent COVID-19. PBMCs, B-cell-depleted T cells, or T cells were the source of the cDNA or gDNA that made up the material.

Germline assignment: CDR1 MGHDK and CDR2 SYGVNS. V lost 2 bases and J lost 2, with 10 bases in between. There are 15 residues in the CDR3. In the authors' methods: Estimated nucleated cell counts came from reference gene primer amplification. Sequencing used immunoSEQ multiplex PCR; TCRdb keeps in-frame clones, though not all of them. The DNA gave D and trimming, while V, J and clone size come from that table. The sample contains around 94,000 clones, approximately 86% of which appear only once. This receptor was obtained from a man aged 50 or older with active or convalescent COVID-19. The specimen was peripheral blood. The chain links TRBV25-1 to TRBJ2-1, with D possibly being TRBD1 (6 bases). CDR3: CASSEAQGAYNEQFF. The CDR3 DNA reads as TGTGCCAGCAGTGAAGCACAGGGAGCCTACAATGAGCAGTTCTTC.